Shown below are 16 T cell receptor beta chains from a single sample sequenced in a study of shared clonotypes between healthy human individuals (TCRdb year 2020). Libraries were built with the immunoSEQ multiplex PCR assay. The table comes from immuneACCESS by way of TCRdb, which keeps in-frame sequences with V and J called. Part of the clones is missing from these tables; in studies checked, under half for an unresolved V gene and the rest for unknown reasons. In this sample the table shows about 2.4 million clones, approximately 90% of which occur a single time. Jointly, the top ten make up 0.11% to 0.15% of the sample. Specimen: naive CD4+ T cells sorted from blood. This specimen's cell subset or site label, per the study, means: CD45RA+ positively selected. These receptors all stem from a man younger than 35 in good health.

The V call is TRBV5-1, the J call TRBJ2-1; TRBD1 or TRBD2 may be the D gene (5 bases each). Trimming left V 3 bases short and J 3 bases short, with 19 bases between. CDR1 is SGHRS, CDR2 YFSETQ, per germline. CDR3 length: 17 residues. The CDR3 sequence is CASSYRGQTILYNEQFF. The CDR3 nucleotides are TGCGCCAGCAGCTACCGGGGCCAGACTATCCTCTACAATGAGCAGTTCTTC.

This rearrangement joins TRBV7-9 to TRBJ2-5; D is unresolved. V was cut by 1 base and J by 0 bases, with 12 bases left in between. This CDR3 is built from 16 residues. Looked up from germline, CDR1 is SEHNR and CDR2 is FQNEAQ (reference sequence). DNA of the CDR3: TGTGCCAGCAGCTTAGGTGGAATTGGCGACCAAGAGACCCAGTACTTC. Translation: CASSLGGIGDQETQYF.

The chain links TRBV7-2 to TRBJ2-1; no firm D call. CDR1 is SGHTA, CDR2 FQGNSA, per germline. There are 15 residues in the CDR3. Deletions cut 1 base from V and 1 base from J, with 8 bases between. CDR3 residues: CASSLVATSYNEQFF. As DNA, the CDR3 is TGTGCCAGCAGCTTAGTAGCTACTTCCTACAATGAGCAGTTCTTC.

The genes are TRBV2 and TRBJ2-7; tentatively, D is TRBD2 (5 bases). The germline V and J ends were trimmed by 4 bases and 9 bases, with 16 bases remaining between them. This CDR3 has 13 residues. Germline V lookup: CDR1 SNHLY, CDR2 FYNNEI. The CDR3 nucleotides read TGTGCCAGCAGTGTTGACGGCACGAGGGTGCAGTACTTC. It translates to CASSVDGTRVQYF.

This clone was counted a few times. The chain couples TRBV9 to TRBJ2-2, with D unclear. V lost 0 bases to trimming and J lost 4 bases, with 13 bases between them. The CDR3 contains 16 residues. Germline CDR1 SGDLS, CDR2 YYNGEE. The chain's CDR3 is CASSVVSGWGTGELFF. CDR3 DNA sequence: TGTGCCAGCAGCGTAGTCTCGGGTTGGGGCACCGGGGAGCTGTTTTTT.

V is TRBV19 and J is TRBJ2-1, with 9 bases aligning to TRBD1. Germline lookup yields CDR1 LNHDA and CDR2 SQIVND (reference sequence). Trimming took 5 bases from V and 0 from J; bases not matched to a gene: 5. This CDR3 region has 16 residues. The chain's CDR3 is CASSRGTGSSYNEQFF. As DNA, the CDR3 is TGTGCCAGTAGTCGGGGGACAGGGAGCTCCTACAATGAGCAGTTCTTC.

This chain joins TRBV28 and TRBJ1-2; 7 bases map to TRBD1. The CDR3 has 17 amino acids. CDR1 and CDR2 from the germline V gene are MDHEN and SYDVKM. The V segment lost 3 bases and the J segment 8 bases; nucleotides outside the gene matches: 18. The CDR3, as DNA: TGTGCCAGCAGTTTCCTTACAGGGGCAGTAGGTATAGGCGGCTACACCTTC. Translation gives CASSFLTGAVGIGGYTF.

The rearrangement uses TRBV5-6 and TRBJ1-2; D is perhaps TRBD1 (5 bases). V was shortened by 4 bases and J by 4 bases, with 11 bases between the two germline ends. From germline, CDR1 is SGHDT and CDR2 YYEEEE. This CDR3 is built from 13 residues. CDR3 DNA sequence: TGTGCCAGCAGCCCGGGACTAGCCTATGGCTACACCTTC. It encodes CASSPGLAYGYTF.

The chain links TRBV4-1 to TRBJ2-5, with D perhaps matching TRBD1 (6 bases). The end of the DNA is better explained by TRBJ2-7, so the J call may be wrong. Germline values: CDR1 MGHRA, CDR2 YSYEKL. The CDR3 covers 15 residues. For the CDR3, the DNA is TGCGCCAGCAGCCAAGGACAGGCCCACTCCTACGAGCAGTACTTC. Its translation is CASSQGQAHSYEQYF.

V gene TRBV30 combines with J gene TRBJ1-6; D possibly corresponds to TRBD1 (5 bases). Germline-derived CDR1 and CDR2 are GTSNPN and SVGIG (reference sequence). Trimming removed 4 bases from V and 7 bases from J, with 14 bases in between. The CDR3 consists of 14 residues. CDR3 in amino acids: CAWTRQKGNSPLHF. CDR3 sequence (DNA): TGTGCCTGGACTAGACAGAAGGGAAATTCACCCCTCCACTTT. The whole variable domain, filled in from reference TRBV30 and TRBJ1-6, reads SQTIHQWPATLVQPVGSPLSLECTVEGTSNPNLYWYRQAAGRGLQLLFYSVGIGQISSEVPQNLSASRPQDRQFILSSKKLLLSDSGFYLCAWTRQKGNSPLHFGNGTRLTVT.

The V gene is TRBV11-2, the J gene TRBJ2-1; 10 bases map to TRBD1. CDR1 and CDR2 from the germline V gene are SGHAT and FQNNGV. CDR3 size: 16 residues. Losses at the gene ends were 3 bases for V and 5 bases for J; bases not matched to a gene: 7. Here the CDR3 reads CASSFRRDRGNNEQFF. The CDR3 coding sequence is TGTGCCAGCAGCTTCCGCCGGGACAGGGGAAACAATGAGCAGTTCTTC.

A word on this clone: Within the sample, other DNA sequences also encode this same CDR3. V gene TRBV5-6 combines with J gene TRBJ2-5, with D tentatively TRBD1 (6 bases). Germline assignment: CDR1 SGHDT and CDR2 YYEEEE. Trimming stripped 2 bases from V and 2 bases from J, with 10 bases between. The CDR3 length is 14 residues. CDR3 sequence: CASSFRQGQETQYF. The CDR3 nucleotides are TGTGCCAGCAGCTTTCGCCAGGGGCAAGAGACCCAGTACTTC.

This sequence joins TRBV28 and TRBJ2-7; TRBD2 might be the D (6 bases). Germline V gives CDR1 MDHEN, CDR2 SYDVKM. The ends were cut back, 6 bases at V and 4 bases at J, with 19 bases in the middle. The CDR3 spans 15 residues. The chain's CDR3 is CASRGTPGQVYEQYF. The CDR3, as DNA: TGTGCCAGCAGGGGGACTCCGGGGCAAGTTTACGAGCAGTACTTC.

The V and J genes are TRBV2 and TRBJ1-5; D call uncertain. CDR1 SNHLY and CDR2 FYNNEI come from the germline V gene. This CDR3 is built from 16 residues. Trimming took off 3 bases at V and 2 bases at J, with 14 bases between the two ends. CDR3 coding DNA: TGTGCCAGCAGTGACCTCTCTTGGTTGGGCAATCAGCCCCAGCATTTT. It specifies CASSDLSWLGNQPQHF.

This clone has only one observation. This chain connects TRBV7-2 to TRBJ2-7, with 7 nucleotides matching TRBD1. Per the germline V gene, CDR1 is SGHTA and CDR2 is FQGNSA. The CDR3 totals 15 residues. The ends lost 5 bases at V and 4 bases at J; junction bases unmatched: 11. The CDR3 protein is CASSRDPGQFYEQYF. The DNA of the CDR3 is TGTGCCAGCAGCCGCGATCCGGGACAGTTTTACGAGCAGTACTTC.

This chain uses TRBV30 with TRBJ1-2; D gene uncertain. Trimming left V 5 bases short and J 0 bases short, with 10 bases between. Per the germline V gene, CDR1 is GTSNPN and CDR2 is SVGIG (reference sequence). This CDR3 is 13 amino acids long. CDR3 DNA sequence: TGTGCCTGGCGACGGGGAACTAACTATGGCTACACCTTC. Protein product: CAWRRGTNYGYTF. The variable domain in full, with the rest retrieved from reference TRBV30 and TRBJ1-2, is SQTIHQWPATLVQPVGSPLSLECTVEGTSNPNLYWYRQAAGRGLQLLFYSVGIGQISSEVPQNLSASRPQDRQFILSSKKLLLSDSGFYLCAWRRGTNYGYTFGSGTRLTVV.